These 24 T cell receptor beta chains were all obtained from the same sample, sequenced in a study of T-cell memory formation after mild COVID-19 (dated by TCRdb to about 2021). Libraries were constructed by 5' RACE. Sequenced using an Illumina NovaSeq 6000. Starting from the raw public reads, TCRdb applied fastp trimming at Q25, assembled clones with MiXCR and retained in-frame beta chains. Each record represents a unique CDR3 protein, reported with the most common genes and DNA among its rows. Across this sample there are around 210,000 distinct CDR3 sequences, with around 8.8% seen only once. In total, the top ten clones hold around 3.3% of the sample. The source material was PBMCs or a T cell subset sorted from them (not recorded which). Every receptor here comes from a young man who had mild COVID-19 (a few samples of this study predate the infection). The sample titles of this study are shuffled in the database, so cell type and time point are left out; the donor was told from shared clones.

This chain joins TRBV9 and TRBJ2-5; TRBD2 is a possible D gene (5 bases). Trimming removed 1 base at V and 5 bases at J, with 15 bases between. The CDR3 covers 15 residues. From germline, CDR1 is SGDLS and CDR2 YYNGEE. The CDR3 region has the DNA TGTGCCAGCAGCGTAAACAGCGGAACGGGTGAGACCCAGTACTTC. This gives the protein CASSVNSGTGETQYF.

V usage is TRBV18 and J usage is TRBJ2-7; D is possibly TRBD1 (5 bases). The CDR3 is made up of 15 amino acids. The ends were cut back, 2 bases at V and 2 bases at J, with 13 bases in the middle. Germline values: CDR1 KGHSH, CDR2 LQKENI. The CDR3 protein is CASSPYDSRAYEQYF. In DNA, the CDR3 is TGTGCCAGCTCACCATACGACAGTCGGGCCTACGAGCAGTACTTC.

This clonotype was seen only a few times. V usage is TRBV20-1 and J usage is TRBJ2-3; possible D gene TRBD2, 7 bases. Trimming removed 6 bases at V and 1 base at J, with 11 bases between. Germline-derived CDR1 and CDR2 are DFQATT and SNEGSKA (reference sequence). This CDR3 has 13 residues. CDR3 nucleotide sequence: TGCAGTGCCCGGGGGGCCGGCACAGATACGCAGTATTTT. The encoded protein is CSARGAGTDTQYF.

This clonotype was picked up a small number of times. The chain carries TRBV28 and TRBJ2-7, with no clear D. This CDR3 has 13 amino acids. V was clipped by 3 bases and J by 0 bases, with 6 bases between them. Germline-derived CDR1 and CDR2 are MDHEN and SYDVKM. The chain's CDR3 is CASSLVHSYEQYV. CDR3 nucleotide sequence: TGTGCCAGCAGTTTGGTACACTCCTACGAGCAGTACGTC.

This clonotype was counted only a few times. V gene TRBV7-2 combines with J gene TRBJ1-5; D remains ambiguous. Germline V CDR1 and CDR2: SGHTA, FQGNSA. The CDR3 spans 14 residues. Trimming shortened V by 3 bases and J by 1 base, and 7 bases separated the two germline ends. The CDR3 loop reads CASSFSSSNQPQHF. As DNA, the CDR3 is TGTGCCAGCAGCTTCTCTAGCAGCAATCAGCCCCAGCATTTT.

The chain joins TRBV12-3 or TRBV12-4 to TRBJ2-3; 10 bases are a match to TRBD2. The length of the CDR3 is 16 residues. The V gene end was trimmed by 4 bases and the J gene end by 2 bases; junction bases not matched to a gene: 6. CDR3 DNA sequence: TGTGCCAGCAGTTCCCTTAGCGGGGGGACCACAGATACGCAGTATTTT. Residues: CASSSLSGGTTDTQYF.

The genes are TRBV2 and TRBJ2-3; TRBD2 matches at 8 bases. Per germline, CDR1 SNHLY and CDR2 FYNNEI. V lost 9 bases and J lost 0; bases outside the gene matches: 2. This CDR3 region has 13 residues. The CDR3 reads CASSGASTDTQYF. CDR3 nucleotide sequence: TGTGCCAGTAGCGGGGCTAGCACAGATACGCAGTATTTT. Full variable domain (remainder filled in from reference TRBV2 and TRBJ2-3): EPEVTQTPSHQVTQMGQEVILRCVPISNHLYFYWYRQILGQKVEFLVSFYNNEISEKSEIFDDQFSVERPDGSNFTLKIRSTKLEDSAMYFCASSGASTDTQYFGPGTRLTVL.

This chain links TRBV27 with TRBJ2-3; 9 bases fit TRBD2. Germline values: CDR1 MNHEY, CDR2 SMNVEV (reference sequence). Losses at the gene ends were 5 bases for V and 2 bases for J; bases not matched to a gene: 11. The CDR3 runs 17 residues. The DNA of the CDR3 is TGTGCCAGCAGTCACCCTCGGGCGGGGGGGTACACAGATACGCAGTATTTT. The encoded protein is CASSHPRAGGYTDTQYF.

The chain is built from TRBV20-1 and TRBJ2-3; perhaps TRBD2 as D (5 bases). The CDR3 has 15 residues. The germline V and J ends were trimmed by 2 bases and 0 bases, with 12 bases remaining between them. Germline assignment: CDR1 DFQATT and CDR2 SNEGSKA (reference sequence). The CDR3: CSARLARTSTDTQYF. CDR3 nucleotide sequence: TGCAGTGCTAGACTGGCTAGGACTAGCACAGATACGCAGTATTTT.

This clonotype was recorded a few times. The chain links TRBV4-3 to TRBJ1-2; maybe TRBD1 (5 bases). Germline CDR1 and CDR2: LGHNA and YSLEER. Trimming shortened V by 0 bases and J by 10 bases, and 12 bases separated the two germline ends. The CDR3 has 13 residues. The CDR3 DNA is TGCGCCAGCAGCCAAGATACGGGGACGCCCTACACCTTC. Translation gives CASSQDTGTPYTF.

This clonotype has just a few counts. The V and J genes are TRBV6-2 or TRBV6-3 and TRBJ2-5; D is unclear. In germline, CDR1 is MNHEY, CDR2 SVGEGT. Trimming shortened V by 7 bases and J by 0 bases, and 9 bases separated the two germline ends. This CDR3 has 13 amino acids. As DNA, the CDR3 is TGTGCCAGCATCGGACGGGACCAAGAGACCCAGTACTTC. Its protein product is CASIGRDQETQYF.

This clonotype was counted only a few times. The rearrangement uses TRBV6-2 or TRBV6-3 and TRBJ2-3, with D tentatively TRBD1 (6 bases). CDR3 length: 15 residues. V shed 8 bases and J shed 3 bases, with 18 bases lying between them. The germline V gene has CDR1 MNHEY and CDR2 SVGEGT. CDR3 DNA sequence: TGTGCCAGCTCCGACAACAGGGTACTAACAGATACGCAGTATTTT. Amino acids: CASSDNRVLTDTQYF.

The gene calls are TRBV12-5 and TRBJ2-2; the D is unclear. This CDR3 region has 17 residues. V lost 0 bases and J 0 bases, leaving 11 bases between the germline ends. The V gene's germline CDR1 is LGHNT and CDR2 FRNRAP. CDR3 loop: CASGLVRGRPNTGELFF. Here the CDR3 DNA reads TGTGCTAGTGGTTTGGTACGAGGTCGGCCGAACACCGGGGAGCTGTTTTTT. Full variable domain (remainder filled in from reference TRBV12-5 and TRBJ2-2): DARVTQTPRHKVTEMGQEVTMRCQPILGHNTVFWYRQTMMQGLELLAYFRNRAPLDDSGMPKDRFSAEMPDATLATLKIQPSEPRDSAVYFCASGLVRGRPNTGELFFGEGSRLTVL.

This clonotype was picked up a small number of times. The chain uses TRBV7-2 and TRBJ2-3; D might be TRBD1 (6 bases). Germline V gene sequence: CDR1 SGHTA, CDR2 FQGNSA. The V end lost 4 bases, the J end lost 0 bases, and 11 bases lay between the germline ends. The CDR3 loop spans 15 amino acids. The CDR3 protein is CASSYYRDSTDTQYF. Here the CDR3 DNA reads TGTGCCAGCAGCTACTACAGGGACAGCACAGATACGCAGTATTTT.

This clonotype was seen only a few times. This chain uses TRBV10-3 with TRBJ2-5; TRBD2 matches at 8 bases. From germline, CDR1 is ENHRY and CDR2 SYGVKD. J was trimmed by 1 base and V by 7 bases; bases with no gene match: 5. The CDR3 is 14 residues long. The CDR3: CAIKTSGSQETQYF. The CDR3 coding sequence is TGTGCCATCAAAACTAGCGGCTCCCAAGAGACCCAGTACTTC.

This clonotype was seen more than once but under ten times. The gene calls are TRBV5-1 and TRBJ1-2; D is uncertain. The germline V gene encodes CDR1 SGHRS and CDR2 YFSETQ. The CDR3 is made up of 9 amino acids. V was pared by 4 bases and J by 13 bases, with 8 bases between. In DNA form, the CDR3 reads TGCGCCAGCAGCATGATCAGCACCTTC. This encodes CASSMISTF.

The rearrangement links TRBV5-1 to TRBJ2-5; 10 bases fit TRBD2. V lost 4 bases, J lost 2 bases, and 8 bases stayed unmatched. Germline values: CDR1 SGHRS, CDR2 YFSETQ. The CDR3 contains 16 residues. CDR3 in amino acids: CASSDASGGTQETQYF. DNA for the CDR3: TGCGCCAGCAGCGACGCTAGCGGGGGAACTCAAGAGACCCAGTACTTC.

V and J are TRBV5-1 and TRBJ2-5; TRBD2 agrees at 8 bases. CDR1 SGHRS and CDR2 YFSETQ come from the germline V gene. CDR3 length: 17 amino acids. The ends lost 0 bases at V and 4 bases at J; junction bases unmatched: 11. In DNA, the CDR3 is TGCGCCAGCAGCTTGGCCGGGCAAGCGGGGGCGGGAGAGACCCAGTACTTC. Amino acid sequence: CASSLAGQAGAGETQYF. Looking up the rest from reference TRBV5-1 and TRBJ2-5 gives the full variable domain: KAGVTQTPRYLIKTRGQQVTLSCSPISGHRSVSWYQQTPGQGLQFLFEYFSETQRNKGNFPGRFSGRQFSNSRSEMNVSTLELGDSALYLCASSLAGQAGAGETQYFGPGTRLLVL.

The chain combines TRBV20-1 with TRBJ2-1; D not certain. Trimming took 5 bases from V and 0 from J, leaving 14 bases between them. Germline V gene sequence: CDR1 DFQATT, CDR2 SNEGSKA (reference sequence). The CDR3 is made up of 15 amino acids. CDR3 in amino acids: CSAYSRSSSYNEQFF. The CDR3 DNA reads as TGCAGTGCTTATAGCAGGAGTTCCTCCTACAATGAGCAGTTCTTC.

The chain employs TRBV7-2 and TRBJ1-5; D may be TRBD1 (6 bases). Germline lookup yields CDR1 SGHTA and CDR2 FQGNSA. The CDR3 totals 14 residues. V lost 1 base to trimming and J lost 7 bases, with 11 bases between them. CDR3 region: CASSLGGTGQPQHF. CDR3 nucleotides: TGTGCCAGCAGCTTAGGGGGCACAGGGCAGCCCCAGCATTTT.

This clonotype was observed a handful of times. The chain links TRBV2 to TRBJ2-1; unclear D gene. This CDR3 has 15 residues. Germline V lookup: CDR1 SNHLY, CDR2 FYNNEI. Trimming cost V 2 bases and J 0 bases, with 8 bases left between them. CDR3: CASSERWVSYNEQFF. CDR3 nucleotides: TGTGCCAGCAGTGAAAGGTGGGTCTCCTACAATGAGCAGTTCTTC.

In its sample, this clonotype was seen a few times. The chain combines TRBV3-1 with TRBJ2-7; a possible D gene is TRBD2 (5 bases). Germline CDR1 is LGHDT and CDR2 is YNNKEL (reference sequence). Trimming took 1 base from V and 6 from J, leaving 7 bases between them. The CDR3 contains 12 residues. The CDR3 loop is CASSQGAGEQYV. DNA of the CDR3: TGTGCCAGCAGCCAAGGGGCGGGCGAGCAGTACGTC.

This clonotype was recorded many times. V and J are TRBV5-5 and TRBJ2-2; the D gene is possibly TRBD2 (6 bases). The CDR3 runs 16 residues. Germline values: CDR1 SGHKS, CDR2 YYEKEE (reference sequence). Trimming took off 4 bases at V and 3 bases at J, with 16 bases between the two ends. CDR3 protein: CASSRRAREDTGELFF. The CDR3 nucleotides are TGTGCCAGCAGCCGGCGGGCTAGGGAGGACACCGGGGAGCTGTTTTTT.

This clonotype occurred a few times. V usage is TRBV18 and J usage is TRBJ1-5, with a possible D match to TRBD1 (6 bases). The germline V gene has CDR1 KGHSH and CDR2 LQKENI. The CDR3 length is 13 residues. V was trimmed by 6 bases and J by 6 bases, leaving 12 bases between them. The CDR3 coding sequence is TGTGCCAGCTCCGTGGGGGGCCTTCAGCCCCAGCATTTT. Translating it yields CASSVGGLQPQHF.